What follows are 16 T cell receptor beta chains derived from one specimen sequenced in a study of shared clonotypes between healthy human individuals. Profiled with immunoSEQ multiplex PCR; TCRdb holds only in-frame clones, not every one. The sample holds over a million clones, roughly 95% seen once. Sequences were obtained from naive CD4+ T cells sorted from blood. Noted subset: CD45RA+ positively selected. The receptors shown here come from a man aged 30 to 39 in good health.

The CDR3 DNA follows: TGTGCCAGCAGTTTAGTTAGAACAGGGAACACGAACACTGAAGCTTTCTTT. Protein sequence: CASSLVRTGNTNTEAFF. V is TRBV28 and J is TRBJ1-1; the D gene is possibly TRBD1 (6 bases). The ends were cut back, 2 bases at V and 1 base at J, with 17 bases in the middle. This CDR3 contains 17 residues. The germline gives CDR1 MDHEN, CDR2 SYDVKM.

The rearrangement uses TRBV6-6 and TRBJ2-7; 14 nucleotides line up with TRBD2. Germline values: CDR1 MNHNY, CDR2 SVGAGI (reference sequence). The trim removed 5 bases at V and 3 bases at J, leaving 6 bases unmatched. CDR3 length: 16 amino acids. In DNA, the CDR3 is TGTGCCAGCAGTCCCCGGACTAGCGGGAGGTTCTACGAGCAGTACTTC. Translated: CASSPRTSGRFYEQYF.

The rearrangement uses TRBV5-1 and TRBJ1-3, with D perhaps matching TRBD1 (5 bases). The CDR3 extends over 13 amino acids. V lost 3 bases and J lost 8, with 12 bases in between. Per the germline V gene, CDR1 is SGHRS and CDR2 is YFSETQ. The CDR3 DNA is TGCGCCAGCAGCTACCCGGGGGAGGACACCATATATTTT. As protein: CASSYPGEDTIYF.

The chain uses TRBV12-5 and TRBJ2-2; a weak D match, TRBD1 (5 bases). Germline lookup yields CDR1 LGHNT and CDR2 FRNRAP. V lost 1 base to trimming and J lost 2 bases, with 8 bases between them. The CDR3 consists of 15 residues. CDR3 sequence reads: CASGLGQINTGELFF. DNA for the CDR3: TGTGCTAGTGGTTTGGGACAGATAAACACCGGGGAGCTGTTTTTT.

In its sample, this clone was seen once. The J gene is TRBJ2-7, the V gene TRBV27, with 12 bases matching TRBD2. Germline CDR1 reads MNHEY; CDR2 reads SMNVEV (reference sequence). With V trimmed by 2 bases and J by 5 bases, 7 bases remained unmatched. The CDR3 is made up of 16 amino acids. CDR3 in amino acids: CASSLMTSGRFHEQYF. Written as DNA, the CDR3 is TGTGCCAGCAGTTTAATGACTAGCGGGAGATTCCACGAGCAGTACTTC.

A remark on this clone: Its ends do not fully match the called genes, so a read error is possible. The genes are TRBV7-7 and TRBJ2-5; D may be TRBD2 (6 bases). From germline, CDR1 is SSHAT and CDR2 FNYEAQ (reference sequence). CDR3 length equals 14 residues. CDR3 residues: CASSLELSGPAQYF. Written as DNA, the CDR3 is TGTGCTAGCAGCTTAGAGTTAAGCGGGCCAGCACAGTACTTC.

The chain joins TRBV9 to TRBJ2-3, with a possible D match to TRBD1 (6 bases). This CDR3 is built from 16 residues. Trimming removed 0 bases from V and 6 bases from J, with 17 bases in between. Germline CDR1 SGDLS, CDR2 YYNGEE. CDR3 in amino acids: CASSVEGGGPGDTQYF. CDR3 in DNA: TGTGCCAGCAGCGTAGAAGGTGGGGGCCCAGGCGATACGCAGTATTTT.

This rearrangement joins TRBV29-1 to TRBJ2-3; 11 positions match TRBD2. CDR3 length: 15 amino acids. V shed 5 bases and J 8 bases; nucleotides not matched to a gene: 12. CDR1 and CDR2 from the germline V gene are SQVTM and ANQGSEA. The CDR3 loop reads CSVPAGTSGRGTQYF. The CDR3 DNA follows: TGCAGCGTTCCCGCCGGGACTAGCGGACGGGGTACGCAGTATTTT.

CDR3 nucleotide sequence: TGTGCCAGCAGCCGGGACAGGTACTCTGGGGCCAACGTCCTGACTTTC. This translates into CASSRDRYSGANVLTF. This chain connects TRBV11-2 to TRBJ2-6; TRBD1 agrees at 8 bases. Germline CDR1 is SGHAT and CDR2 is FQNNGV. V lost 5 bases, J lost 0 bases, and 3 bases stayed unmatched. The CDR3 runs 16 residues.

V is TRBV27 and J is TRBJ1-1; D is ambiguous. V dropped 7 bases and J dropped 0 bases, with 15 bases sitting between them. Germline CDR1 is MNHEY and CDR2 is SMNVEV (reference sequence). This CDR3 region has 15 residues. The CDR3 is CASKGGRHMNTEAFF. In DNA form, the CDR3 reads TGTGCCAGCAAAGGTGGGAGACATATGAACACTGAAGCTTTCTTT.

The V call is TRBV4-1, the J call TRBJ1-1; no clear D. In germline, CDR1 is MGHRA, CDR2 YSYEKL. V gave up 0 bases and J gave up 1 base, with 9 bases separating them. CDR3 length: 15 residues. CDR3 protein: CASSQDSGKNTEAFF. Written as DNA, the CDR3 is TGCGCCAGCAGCCAAGATTCGGGTAAGAACACTGAAGCTTTCTTT.

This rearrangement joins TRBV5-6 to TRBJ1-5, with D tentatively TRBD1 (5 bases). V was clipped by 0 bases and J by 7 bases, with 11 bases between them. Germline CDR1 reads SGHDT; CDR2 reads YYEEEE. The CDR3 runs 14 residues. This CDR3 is CASSLVGVGQPQHF. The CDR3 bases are TGTGCCAGCAGCTTGGTAGGGGTGGGGCAGCCCCAGCATTTT.

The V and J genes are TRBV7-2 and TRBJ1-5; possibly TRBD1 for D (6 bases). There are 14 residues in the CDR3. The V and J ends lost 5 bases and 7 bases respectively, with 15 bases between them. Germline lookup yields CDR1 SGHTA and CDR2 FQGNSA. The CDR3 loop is CASSPRTDRQPQHF. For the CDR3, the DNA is TGTGCCAGCAGCCCCCGGACAGATCGGCAGCCCCAGCATTTT.

CDR3 in amino acids: CASSPQGSDNNEQFF. Here the CDR3 DNA reads TGTGCCAGCAGCCCACAGGGGAGTGATAACAATGAGCAGTTCTTC. The genes are TRBV7-3 and TRBJ2-1; 7 bases are shared with TRBD1. This CDR3 has 15 residues. The germline V gene encodes CDR1 SGHTA and CDR2 FQGTGA. V was pared by 5 bases and J by 5 bases, with 9 bases of the junction left unmatched.

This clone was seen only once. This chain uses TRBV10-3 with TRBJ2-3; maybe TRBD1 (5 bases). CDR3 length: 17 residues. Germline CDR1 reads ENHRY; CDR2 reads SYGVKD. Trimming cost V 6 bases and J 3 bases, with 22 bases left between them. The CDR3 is CAIRDMVDSSRTDTQYF. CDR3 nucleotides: TGTGCCATCAGGGACATGGTTGACAGTTCGAGAACAGATACGCAGTATTTT.

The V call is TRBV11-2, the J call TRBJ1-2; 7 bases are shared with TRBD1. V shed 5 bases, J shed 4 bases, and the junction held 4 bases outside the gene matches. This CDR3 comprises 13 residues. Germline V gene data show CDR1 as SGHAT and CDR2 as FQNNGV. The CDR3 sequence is CASSQQGGYGYTF. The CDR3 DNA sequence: TGTGCCAGCAGCCAGCAGGGGGGCTATGGCTACACCTTC.